The sequence of this T cell receptor (beta chain) was determined in a study of T cell responses to AZD1222 COVID-19 vaccine. CDR1 and CDR2 from the germline V gene are KGHSH and LQKENI. The V and J ends lost 3 bases and 2 bases respectively, with 17 bases between them. CDR3 length: 16 amino acids. Using immunoSEQ multiplex PCR, the repertoire was profiled, and TCRdb retains in-frame clones only, with some absent. The sample includes more than 95,000 clones, 80% to 90% of them seen just once. V usage is TRBV18 and J usage is TRBJ2-7; the D gene is possibly TRBD2 (6 bases). The clonotype originates from an adult who received the AZD1222 COVID-19 vaccine. Sequences were derived from peripheral blood, sampled 28 days after the second AZD1222 dose. The CDR3 protein is CASSPTGLFKPYEQYF. Written as DNA, the CDR3 is TGTGCCAGCTCACCTACGGGACTGTTTAAACCCTACGAGCAGTACTTC.